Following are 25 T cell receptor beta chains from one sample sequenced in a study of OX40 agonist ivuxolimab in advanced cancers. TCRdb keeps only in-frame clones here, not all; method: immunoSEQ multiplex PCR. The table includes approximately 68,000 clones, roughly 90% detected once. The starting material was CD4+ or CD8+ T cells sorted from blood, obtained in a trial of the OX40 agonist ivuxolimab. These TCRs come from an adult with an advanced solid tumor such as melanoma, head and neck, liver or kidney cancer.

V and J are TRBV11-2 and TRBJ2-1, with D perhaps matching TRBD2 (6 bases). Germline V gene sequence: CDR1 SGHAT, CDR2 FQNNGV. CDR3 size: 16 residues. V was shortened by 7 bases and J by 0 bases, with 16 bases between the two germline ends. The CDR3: CASTYGGPNSYNEQFF. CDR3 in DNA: TGTGCCAGCACCTACGGAGGGCCGAACTCCTACAATGAGCAGTTCTTC.

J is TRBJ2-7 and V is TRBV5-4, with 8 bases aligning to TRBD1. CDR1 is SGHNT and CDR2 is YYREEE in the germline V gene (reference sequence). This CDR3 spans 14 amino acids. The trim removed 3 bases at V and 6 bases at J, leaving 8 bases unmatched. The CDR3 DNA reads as TGTGCCAGCAGCTCCGACAGGGGTTCCGTCGAGCAGTACTTC. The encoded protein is CASSSDRGSVEQYF.

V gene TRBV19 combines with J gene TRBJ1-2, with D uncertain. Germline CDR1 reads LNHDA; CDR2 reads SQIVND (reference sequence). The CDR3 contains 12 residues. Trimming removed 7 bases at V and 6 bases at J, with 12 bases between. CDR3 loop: CASTTSADGYTF. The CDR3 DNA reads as TGTGCCAGTACTACATCAGCGGATGGCTACACCTTC.

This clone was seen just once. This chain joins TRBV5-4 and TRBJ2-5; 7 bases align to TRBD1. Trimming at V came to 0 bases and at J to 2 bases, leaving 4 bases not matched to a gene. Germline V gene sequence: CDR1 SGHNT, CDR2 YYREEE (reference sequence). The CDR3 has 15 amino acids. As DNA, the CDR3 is TGTGCCAGCAGCTTGGCGGGACAGCGACAAGAGACCCAGTACTTC. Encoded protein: CASSLAGQRQETQYF.

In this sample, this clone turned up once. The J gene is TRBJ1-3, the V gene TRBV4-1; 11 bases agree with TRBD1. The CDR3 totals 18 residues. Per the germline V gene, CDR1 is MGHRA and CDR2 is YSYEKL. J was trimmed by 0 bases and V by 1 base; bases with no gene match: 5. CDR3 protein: CASSQVWTGGNSGNTIYF. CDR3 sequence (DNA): TGCGCCAGCAGCCAAGTCTGGACAGGGGGCAACTCTGGAAACACCATATATTTT.

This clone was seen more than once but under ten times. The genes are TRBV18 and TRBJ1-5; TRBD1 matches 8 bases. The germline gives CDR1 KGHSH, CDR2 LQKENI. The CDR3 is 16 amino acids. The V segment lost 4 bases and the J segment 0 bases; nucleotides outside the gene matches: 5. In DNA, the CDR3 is TGTGCCAGCTCACGGACAGGGACTTATAGCAATCAGCCCCAGCATTTT. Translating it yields CASSRTGTYSNQPQHF. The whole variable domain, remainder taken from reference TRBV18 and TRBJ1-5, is NAGVMQNPRHLVRRRGQEARLRCSPMKGHSHVYWYRQLPEEGLKFMVYLQKENIIDESGMPKERFSAEFPKEGPSILRIQQVVRGDSAAYFCASSRTGTYSNQPQHFGDGTRLSIL.

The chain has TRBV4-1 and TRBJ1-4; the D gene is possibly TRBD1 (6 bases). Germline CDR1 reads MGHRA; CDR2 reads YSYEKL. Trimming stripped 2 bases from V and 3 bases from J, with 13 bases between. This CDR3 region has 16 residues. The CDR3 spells CASSQLQGRPNEKLFF. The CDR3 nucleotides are TGCGCCAGCAGCCAACTCCAGGGGAGACCTAATGAAAAACTGTTTTTT.

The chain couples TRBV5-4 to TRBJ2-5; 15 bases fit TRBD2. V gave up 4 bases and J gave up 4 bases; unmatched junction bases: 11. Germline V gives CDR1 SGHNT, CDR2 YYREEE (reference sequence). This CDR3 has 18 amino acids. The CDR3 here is CASSPARTSGGASETQYF. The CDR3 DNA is TGTGCCAGCAGCCCAGCCCGGACTAGCGGGGGGGCATCAGAGACCCAGTACTTC.

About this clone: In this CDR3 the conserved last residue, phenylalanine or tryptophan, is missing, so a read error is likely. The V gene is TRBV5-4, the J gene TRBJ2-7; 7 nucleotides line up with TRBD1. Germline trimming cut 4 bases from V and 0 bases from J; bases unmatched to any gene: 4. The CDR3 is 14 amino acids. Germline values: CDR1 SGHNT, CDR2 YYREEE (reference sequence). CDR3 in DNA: TGTGCCAGCAGCCCGGACAGGAACTCCTACGAGCAGTACCTC. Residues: CASSPDRNSYEQYL.

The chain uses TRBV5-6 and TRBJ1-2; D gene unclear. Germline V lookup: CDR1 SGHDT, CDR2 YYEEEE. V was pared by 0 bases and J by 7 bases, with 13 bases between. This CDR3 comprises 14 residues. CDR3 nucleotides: TGTGCCAGCAGCTTGGTGGAGGGAGGTGGTGGCTACACCTTC. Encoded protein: CASSLVEGGGGYTF.

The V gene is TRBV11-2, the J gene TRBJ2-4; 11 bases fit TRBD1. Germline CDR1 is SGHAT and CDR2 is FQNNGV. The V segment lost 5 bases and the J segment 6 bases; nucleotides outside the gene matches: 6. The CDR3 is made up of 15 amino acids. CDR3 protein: CASSGRTGGINIQYF. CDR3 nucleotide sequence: TGTGCCAGCAGCGGACGGACAGGGGGCATAAACATTCAGTACTTC.

CDR3 coding DNA: TGTGCCAGCTCACCACCGCGTGGCGGATCCTACGAGCAGTACTTC. It specifies CASSPPRGGSYEQYF. The V gene is TRBV18, the J gene TRBJ2-7; D call uncertain. V lost 0 bases, J lost 1 base, and 10 bases lay in between. The CDR3 length is 15 residues. Germline V lookup: CDR1 KGHSH, CDR2 LQKENI.

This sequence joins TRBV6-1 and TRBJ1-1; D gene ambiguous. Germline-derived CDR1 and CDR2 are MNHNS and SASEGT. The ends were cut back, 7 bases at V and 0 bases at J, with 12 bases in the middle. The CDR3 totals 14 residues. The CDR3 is CASTMTTMNTEAFF. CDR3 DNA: TGTGCCAGCACGATGACAACAATGAACACTGAAGCTTTCTTT.

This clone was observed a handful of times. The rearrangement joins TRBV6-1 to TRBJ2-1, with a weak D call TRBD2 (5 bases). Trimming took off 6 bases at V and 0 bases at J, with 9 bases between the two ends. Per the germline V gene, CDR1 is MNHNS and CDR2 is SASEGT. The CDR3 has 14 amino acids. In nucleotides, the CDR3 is TGTGCCAGCAGGGAGGATAGCTCCTACAATGAGCAGTTCTTC. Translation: CASREDSSYNEQFF.

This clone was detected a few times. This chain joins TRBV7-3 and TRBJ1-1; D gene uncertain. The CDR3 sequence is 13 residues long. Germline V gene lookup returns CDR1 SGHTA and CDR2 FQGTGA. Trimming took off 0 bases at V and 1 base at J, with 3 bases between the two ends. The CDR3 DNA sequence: TGTGCCAGCAGCTTAACCCCGAACACTGAAGCTTTCTTT. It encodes CASSLTPNTEAFF.

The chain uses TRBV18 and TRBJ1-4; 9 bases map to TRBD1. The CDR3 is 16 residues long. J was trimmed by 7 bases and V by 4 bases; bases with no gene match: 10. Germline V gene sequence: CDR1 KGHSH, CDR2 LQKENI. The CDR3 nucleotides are TGTGCCAGCTCACTAAGGCCCGGACAGGGGTTTGAAAAACTGTTTTTT. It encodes CASSLRPGQGFEKLFF.

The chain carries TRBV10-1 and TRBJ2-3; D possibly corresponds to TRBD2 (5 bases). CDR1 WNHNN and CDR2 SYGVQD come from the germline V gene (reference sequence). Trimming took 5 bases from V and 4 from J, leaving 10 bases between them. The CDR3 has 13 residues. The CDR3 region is CASSRQAADTQYF. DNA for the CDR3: TGCGCCAGCAGTCGGCAAGCGGCAGATACGCAGTATTTT.

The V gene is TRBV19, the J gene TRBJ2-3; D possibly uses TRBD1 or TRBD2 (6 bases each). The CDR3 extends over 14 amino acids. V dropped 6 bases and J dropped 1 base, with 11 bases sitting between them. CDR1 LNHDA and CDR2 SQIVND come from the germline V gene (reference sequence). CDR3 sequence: CASRQGLRTDTQYF. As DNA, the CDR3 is TGTGCCAGTAGACAGGGACTCCGCACAGATACGCAGTATTTT.

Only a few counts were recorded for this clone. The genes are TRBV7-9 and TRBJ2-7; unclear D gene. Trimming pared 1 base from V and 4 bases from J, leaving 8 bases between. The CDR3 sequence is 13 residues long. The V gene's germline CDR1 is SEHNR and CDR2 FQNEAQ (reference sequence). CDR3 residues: CASSLESKYEQYF. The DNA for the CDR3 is TGTGCCAGCAGCTTAGAGAGTAAGTACGAGCAGTACTTC.

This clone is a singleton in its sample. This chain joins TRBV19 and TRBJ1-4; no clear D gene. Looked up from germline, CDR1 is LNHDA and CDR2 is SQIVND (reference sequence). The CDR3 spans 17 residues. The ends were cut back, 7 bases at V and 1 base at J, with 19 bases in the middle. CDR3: CASTAQGRLRTNEKLFF. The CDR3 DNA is TGTGCCAGTACTGCCCAAGGGAGACTAAGAACTAATGAAAAACTGTTTTTT.

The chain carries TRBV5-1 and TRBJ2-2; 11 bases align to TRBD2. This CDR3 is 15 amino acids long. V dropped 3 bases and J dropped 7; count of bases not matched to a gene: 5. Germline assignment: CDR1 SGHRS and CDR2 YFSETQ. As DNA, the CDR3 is TGCGCCAGCAGCTATGGACTAGCGGGCAACGGGGAGCTGTTTTTT. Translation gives CASSYGLAGNGELFF.

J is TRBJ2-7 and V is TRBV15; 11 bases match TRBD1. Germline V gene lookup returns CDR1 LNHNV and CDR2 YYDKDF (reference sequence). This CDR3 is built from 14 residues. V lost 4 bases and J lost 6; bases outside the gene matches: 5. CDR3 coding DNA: TGTGCCACCAGCAAGGGACAGGGGGTCGGCGAGCAGTACTTC. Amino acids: CATSKGQGVGEQYF. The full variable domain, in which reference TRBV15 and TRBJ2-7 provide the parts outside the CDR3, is DAMVIQNPRYQVTQFGKPVTLSCSQTLNHNVMYWYQQKSSQAPKLLFHYYDKDFNNEADTPDNFQSRRPNTSFCFLDIRSPGLGDTAMYLCATSKGQGVGEQYFGPGTRLTVT.

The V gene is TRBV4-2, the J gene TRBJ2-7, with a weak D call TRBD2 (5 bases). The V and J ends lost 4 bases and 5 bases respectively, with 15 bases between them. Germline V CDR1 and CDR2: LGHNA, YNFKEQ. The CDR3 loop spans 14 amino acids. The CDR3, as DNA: TGTGCCAGCAGCCTAAGCGGCCCACGGGACGAGCAGTACTTC. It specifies CASSLSGPRDEQYF.

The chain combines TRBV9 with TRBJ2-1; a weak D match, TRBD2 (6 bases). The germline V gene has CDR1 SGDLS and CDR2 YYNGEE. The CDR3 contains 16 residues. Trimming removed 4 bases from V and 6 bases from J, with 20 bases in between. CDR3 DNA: TGTGCCAGCAGCCGAGGGACTCTGAGGGGTGGCAATGAGCAGTTCTTC. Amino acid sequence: CASSRGTLRGGNEQFF.

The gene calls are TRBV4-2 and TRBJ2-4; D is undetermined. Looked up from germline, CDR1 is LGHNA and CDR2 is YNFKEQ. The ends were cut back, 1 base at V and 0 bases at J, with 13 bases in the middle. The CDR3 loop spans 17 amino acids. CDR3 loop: CASSQASGPIAKNIQYF. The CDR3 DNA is TGTGCCAGCAGCCAAGCATCCGGGCCTATAGCCAAAAACATTCAGTACTTC.